This T cell receptor (beta chain) was identified during a study of blood T cell repertoires in COVID-19. Study as a whole: PBMCs, B-cell-depleted T cells, or T cells were the source of the cDNA or gDNA that made up the material.

Sequencing was performed with immunoSEQ multiplex PCR; in TCRdb, only in-frame clones are kept and a portion is missing. Of under 300,000 clones in the sample, about 86% were seen once. V trimming: 3 bases; J trimming: 12 bases; junction bases outside the gene matches: 16. The CDR3 contains 14 residues. Germline-derived CDR1 and CDR2 are SQVTM and ANQGSEA. This clonotype was obtained from a man aged 60 to 69 with acute or convalescent COVID-19. The specimen sequenced was peripheral blood. V and J are TRBV29-1 and TRBJ1-1, with TRBD1 identical over 7 bases. The CDR3 region is CSVDWLGGGGRSFF. As DNA, the CDR3 is TGCAGCGTTGATTGGTTAGGAGGGGGCGGTCGGTCTTTCTTT. Using reference TRBV29-1 and TRBJ1-1 for the parts outside the CDR3, the full variable domain is SAVISQKPSRDICQRGTSLTIQCQVDSQVTMMFWYRQQPGQSLTLIATANQGSEATYESGFVIDKFPISRPNLTFSTLTVSNMSPEDSSIYLCSVDWLGGGGRSFFGQGTRLTVV.